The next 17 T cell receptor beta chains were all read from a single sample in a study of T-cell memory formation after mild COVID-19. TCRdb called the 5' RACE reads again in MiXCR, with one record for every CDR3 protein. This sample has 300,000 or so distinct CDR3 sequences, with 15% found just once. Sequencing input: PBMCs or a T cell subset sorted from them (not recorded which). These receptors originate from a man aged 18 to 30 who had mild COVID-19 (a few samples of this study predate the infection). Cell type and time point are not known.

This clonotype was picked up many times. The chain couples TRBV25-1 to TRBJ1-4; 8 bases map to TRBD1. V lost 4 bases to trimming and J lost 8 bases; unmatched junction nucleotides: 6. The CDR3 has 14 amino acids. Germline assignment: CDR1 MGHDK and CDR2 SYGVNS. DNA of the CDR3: TGTGCCAGCAGTGCCCCGACAGGGGCGGAAAAACTGTTTTTT. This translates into CASSAPTGAEKLFF. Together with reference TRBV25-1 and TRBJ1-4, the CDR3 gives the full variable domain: EADIYQTPRYLVIGTGKKITLECSQTMGHDKMYWYQQDPGMELHLIHYSYGVNSTEKGDLSSESTVSRIRTEHFPLTLESARPSHTSQYLCASSAPTGAEKLFFGSGTQLSVL.

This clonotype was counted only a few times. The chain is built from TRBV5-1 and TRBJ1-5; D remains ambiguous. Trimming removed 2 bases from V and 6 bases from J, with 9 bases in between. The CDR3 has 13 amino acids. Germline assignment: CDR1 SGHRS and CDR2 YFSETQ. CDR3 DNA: TGCGCCAGCAGCTTAGATGGAACTCAGCCCCAGCATTTT. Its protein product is CASSLDGTQPQHF.

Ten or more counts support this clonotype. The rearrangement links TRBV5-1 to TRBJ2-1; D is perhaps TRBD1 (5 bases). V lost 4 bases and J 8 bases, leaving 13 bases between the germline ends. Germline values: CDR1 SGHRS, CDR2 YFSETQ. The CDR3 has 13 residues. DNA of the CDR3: TGCGCCAGCAGCCCGGACATAAATTATGAGCAGTTCTTC. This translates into CASSPDINYEQFF.

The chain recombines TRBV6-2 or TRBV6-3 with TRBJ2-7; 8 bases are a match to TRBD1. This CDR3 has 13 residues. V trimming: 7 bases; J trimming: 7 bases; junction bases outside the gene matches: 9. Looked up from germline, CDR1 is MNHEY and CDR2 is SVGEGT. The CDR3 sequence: CASTGDRLTEQYV. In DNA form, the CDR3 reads TGTGCCAGCACTGGGGACAGGCTTACAGAGCAGTACGTC.

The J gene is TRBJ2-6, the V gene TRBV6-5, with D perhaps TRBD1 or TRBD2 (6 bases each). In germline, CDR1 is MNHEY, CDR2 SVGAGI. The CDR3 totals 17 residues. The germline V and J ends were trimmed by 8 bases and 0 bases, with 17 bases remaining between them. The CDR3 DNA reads TGTGCCAGCTGCCCGGGGGCCCTGACCTCTGGGGCCAACGTCCTGACTTTC. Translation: CASCPGALTSGANVLTF.

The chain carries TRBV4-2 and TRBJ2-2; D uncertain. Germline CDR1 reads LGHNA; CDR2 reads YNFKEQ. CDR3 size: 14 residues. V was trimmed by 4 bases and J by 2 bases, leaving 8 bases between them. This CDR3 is CASSLHSNTGELFF. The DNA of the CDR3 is TGTGCCAGCAGCCTTCATTCCAACACCGGGGAGCTGTTTTTT.

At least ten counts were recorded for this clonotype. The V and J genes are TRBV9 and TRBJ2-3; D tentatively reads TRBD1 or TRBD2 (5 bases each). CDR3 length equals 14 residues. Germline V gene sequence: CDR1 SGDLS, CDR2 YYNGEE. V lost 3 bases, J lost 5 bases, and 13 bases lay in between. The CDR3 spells CASSEGPEGDTQYF. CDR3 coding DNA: TGTGCCAGCAGCGAGGGGCCAGAGGGAGATACGCAGTATTTT.

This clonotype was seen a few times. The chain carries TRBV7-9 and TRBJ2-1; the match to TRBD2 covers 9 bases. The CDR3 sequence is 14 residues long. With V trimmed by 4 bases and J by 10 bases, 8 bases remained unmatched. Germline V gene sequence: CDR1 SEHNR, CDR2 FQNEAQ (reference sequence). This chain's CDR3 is CASSSSGGTREQFF. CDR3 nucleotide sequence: TGTGCCAGCAGCTCGAGCGGGGGGACCAGGGAGCAGTTCTTC.

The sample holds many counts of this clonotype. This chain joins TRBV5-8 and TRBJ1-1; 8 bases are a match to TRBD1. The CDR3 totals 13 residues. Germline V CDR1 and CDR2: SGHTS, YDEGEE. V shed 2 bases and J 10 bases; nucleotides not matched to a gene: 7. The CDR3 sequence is CASSFTGGLGAFF. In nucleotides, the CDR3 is TGTGCCAGCAGCTTTACAGGGGGATTAGGAGCTTTCTTT.

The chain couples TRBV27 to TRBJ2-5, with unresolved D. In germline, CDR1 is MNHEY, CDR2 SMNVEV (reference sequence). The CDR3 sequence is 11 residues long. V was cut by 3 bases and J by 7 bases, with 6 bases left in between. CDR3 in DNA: TGTGCCAGCAGTTTCCCTGGGACCCAGTACTTC. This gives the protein CASSFPGTQYF.

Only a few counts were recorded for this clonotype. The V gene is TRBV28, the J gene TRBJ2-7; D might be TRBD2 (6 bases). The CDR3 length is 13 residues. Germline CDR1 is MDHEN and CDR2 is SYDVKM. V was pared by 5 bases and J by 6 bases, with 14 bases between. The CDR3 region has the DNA TGTGCCAGCAGTCCCCGCGGGGCCCCCGAGCAGTACGTC. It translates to CASSPRGAPEQYV.

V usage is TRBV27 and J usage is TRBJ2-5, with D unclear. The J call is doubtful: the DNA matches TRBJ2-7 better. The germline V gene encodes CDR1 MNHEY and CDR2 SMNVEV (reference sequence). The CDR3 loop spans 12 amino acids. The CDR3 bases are TGTGCCAGCAGTTTCAACAGCTACGAGCAGTACTTC. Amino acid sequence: CASSFNSYEQYF.

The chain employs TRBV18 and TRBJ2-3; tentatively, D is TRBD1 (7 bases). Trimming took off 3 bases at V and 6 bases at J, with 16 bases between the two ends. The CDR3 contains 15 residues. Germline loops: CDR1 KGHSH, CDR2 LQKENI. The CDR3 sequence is CASSPRQGGGDTQYF. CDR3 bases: TGTGCCAGCTCACCCCGACAGGGAGGAGGGGATACGCAGTATTTT.

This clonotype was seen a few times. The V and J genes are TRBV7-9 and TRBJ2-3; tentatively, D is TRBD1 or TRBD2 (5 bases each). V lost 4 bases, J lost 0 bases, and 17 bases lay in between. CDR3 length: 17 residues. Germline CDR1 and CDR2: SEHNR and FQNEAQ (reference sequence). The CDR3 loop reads CASSWSGGGPSTDTQYF. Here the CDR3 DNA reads TGTGCCAGCAGCTGGAGCGGTGGGGGACCTAGCACAGATACGCAGTATTTT. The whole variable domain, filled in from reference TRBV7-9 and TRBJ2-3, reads DTGVSQNPRHKITKRGQNVTFRCDPISEHNRLYWYRQTLGQGPEFLTYFQNEAQLEKSRLLSDRFSAERPKGSFSTLEIQRTEQGDSAMYLCASSWSGGGPSTDTQYFGPGTRLTVL.

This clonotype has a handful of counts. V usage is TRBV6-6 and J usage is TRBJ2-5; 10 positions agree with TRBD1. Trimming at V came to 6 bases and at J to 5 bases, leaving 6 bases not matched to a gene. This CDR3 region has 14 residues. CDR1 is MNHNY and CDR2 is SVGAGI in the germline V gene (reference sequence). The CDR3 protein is CASSLDRGHETQYF. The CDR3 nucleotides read TGTGCCAGCAGCCTAGACAGGGGGCATGAGACCCAGTACTTC.

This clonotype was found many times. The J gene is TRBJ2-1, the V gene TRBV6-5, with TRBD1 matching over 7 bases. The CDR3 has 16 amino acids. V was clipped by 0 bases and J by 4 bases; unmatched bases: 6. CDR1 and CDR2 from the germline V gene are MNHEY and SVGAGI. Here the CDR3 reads CASSYSSSGGYNEQFF. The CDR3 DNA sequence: TGTGCCAGCAGTTACTCGAGTTCAGGGGGTTACAATGAGCAGTTCTTC.

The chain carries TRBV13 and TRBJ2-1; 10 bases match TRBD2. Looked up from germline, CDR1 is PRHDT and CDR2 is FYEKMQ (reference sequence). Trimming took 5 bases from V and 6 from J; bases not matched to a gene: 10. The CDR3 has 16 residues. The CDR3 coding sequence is TGTGCCAGCAGCATCAGCGGGGGGGTCGGTCGCAATGAGCAGTTCTTC. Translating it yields CASSISGGVGRNEQFF.